The present T cell receptor beta chain was sequenced within a study of T cell changes during pregnancy in multiple sclerosis. Sequenced by immunoSEQ multiplex PCR; TCRdb stores in-frame clones only, minus some. The repertoire includes 120,000 or so clones, under 95% of them detected once, and under 7% sits in the top ten. Trimming stripped 8 bases from V and 5 bases from J, with 13 bases between. There are 13 residues in the CDR3. Germline V lookup: CDR1 SNHLY, CDR2 FYNNEI. This sequence joins TRBV2 and TRBJ1-5; D might be TRBD1 (5 bases). The TCR comes from a female donor with multiple sclerosis, enrolled in a pregnancy study. The material sequenced was peripheral blood, taken before pregnancy. The CDR3 region has the DNA TGTGCCAGCGGCCTTCAGGGTTATCAGCCCCAGCATTTT. Its protein is CASGLQGYQPQHF.